One T cell receptor (beta chain) is described in this entry. Its antigen is unidentified. This sample is drawn from a study of cytomegalovirus exposure and HLA in healthy donors. Overall study findings and caveats: Some V segments could not be told apart, so they were left out, TRBV6-2 and TRBV6-3 among them. A later analysis linked about 17,000 TCR beta sequences to HLA alleles at 0.05 false discovery rate.

Donors consisted of healthy bone marrow donors. This CDR3 contains 13 residues. From germline, CDR1 is SNHLY and CDR2 FYNNEI. V lost 6 bases and J 3 bases, leaving 11 bases between the germline ends. PCR involved 60 Vbeta and 13 Jbeta primers. The protocol was immunoSEQ multiplex PCR, while the TCRdb copy is restricted to in-frame clones and leaves out a portion. This table holds about 76,000 clones, 78% found once. The sample was PBMCs. The rearrangement uses TRBV2 and TRBJ1-1; D might be TRBD1 (5 bases). The sequence came from a woman between 35 and 50 years old in good health and CMV-seropositive. The CDR3 nucleotides read TGTGCCAGCAGACGCAGGGTGCACACTGAAGCTTTCTTT. Translating gives CASRRRVHTEAFF. The whole variable domain, remainder taken from reference TRBV2 and TRBJ1-1, is EPEVTQTPSHQVTQMGQEVILRCVPISNHLYFYWYRQILGQKVEFLVSFYNNEISEKSEIFDDQFSVERPDGSNFTLKIRSTKLEDSAMYFCASRRRVHTEAFFGQGTRLTVV.